This T cell receptor beta chain was identified during a study of T cells in Graves' hyperthyroidism and ophthalmopathy. Overall study context: At the time of initial diagnosis and before any treatment, peripheral blood was collected. Study-wide points: Using 13 V-J features, a model discriminated ophthalmopathy from stable hyperthyroidism.

There are many counts of this clonotype. Its target is not known. The CDR3 is 12 amino acids. CDR1 is SEHNR and CDR2 is FQNEAQ in the germline V gene (reference sequence). V was shortened by 7 bases and J by 10 bases, with 16 bases between the two germline ends. Stable hyperthyroidism: no ophthalmopathy progression over 18 months of follow-up. Exclusions: uncontrolled infection, other autoimmune disease, pregnancy, lactation. TCR beta CDR3 regions were amplified from RNA transcripts. Researchers ran a first-round RT-PCR on the TCR CDR3 using the HTBI primer set. TCRdb re-analysed the multiplex PCR reads in MiXCR, keeping a single row per CDR3 protein. The profile shows some 620,000 distinct CDR3 sequences, around 15% of them singletons.

Sequencing used blood. This clonotype was sampled from a woman aged 25 to 39 with Graves' hyperthyroidism. The chain links TRBV7-9 to TRBJ1-1; D not certain. The CDR3 DNA reads TGTGCCAGCACTTCCGCCAGATCGGGAGCTTTCTTT. This sequence encodes CASTSARSGAFF.